This T cell receptor beta chain was observed in a study of blood T cell repertoires in COVID-19. Only in-frame clones appear in the TCRdb table, and some are missing; sequencing was by immunoSEQ multiplex PCR. Of more than 250,000 clones in the sample, approximately 78% were seen once. CDR3 length equals 19 residues. Trimming removed 1 base at V and 0 bases at J, with 19 bases between. Germline CDR1 reads SGHAT; CDR2 reads FQNNGV. This chain links TRBV11-2 with TRBJ2-1; perhaps TRBD2 as D (6 bases). The receptor comes from a middle-aged man who had been exposed to COVID-19. What was sequenced was PBMCs or T cells enriched from blood (not recorded which). As DNA, the CDR3 is TGTGCCAGCAGCTTAGGAACACCGCAACTAGCAATCTCCTACAATGAGCAGTTCTTC. Translating gives CASSLGTPQLAISYNEQFF. The full variable domain, its missing parts supplied by reference TRBV11-2 and TRBJ2-1, is EAGVAQSPRYKIIEKRQSVAFWCNPISGHATLYWYQQILGQGPKLLIQFQNNGVVDDSQLPKDRFSAERLKGVDSTLKIQPAKLEDSAVYLCASSLGTPQLAISYNEQFFGPGTRLTVL.